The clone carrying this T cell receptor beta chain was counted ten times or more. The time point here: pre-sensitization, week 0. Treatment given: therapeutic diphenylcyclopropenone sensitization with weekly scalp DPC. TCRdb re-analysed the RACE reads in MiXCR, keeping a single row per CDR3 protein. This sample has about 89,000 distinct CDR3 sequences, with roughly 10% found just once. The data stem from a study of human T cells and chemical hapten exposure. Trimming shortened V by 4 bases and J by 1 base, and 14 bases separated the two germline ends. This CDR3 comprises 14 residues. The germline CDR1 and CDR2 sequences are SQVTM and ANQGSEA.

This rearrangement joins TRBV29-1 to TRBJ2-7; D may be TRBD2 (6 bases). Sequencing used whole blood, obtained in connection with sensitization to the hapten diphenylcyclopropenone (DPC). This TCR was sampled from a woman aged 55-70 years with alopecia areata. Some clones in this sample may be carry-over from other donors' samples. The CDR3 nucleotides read TGCAGCGTTGTCGCACGCGGGGAGTCCTACGAGCAGTACTTC. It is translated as CSVVARGESYEQYF.